A single sample gave rise to the 20 T cell receptor beta chains below, sequenced in a study of blood T cell repertoires in COVID-19. The table came from immunoSEQ multiplex PCR; TCRdb's copy has only in-frame clones and leaves some out. The sample lists 70,000 to 100,000 clones; roughly nine tenths were seen once. Sequenced: peripheral blood. The source is a man in his sixties with acute or convalescent COVID-19.

The chain carries TRBV6-5 and TRBJ2-7, with 12 bases matching TRBD1. The CDR3 totals 15 residues. The ends lost 2 bases at V and 8 bases at J; junction bases unmatched: 7. Germline V gives CDR1 MNHEY, CDR2 SVGAGI. CDR3 in DNA: TGTGCCAGCAGTTACCAACCTGGGACAGGGGGCCAGCAGTACTTC. It specifies CASSYQPGTGGQQYF.

This sequence joins TRBV5-1 and TRBJ2-7; 8 nucleotides match TRBD1. Germline V gene lookup returns CDR1 SGHRS and CDR2 YFSETQ. The CDR3 contains 15 residues. The junction had 10 bases not matched to a gene; V was cut back by 4 bases and J by 4 bases. The CDR3 DNA is TGCGCCAGCAGCGTGGGGGGACAGGCCTTTTACGAGCAGTACTTC. Its translation: CASSVGGQAFYEQYF.

The V and J genes are TRBV5-1 and TRBJ2-3; 10 nucleotides line up with TRBD1. CDR1 and CDR2 (germline): SGHRS, YFSETQ. CDR3 size: 15 residues. The junction had 6 bases not matched to a gene; V was cut back by 4 bases and J by 4 bases. The CDR3 DNA reads as TGCGCCAGCAGCCGGGACAGGGGTGGTGCAGATACGCAGTATTTT. It encodes CASSRDRGGADTQYF. The full variable domain, completed using reference TRBV5-1 and TRBJ2-3, is KAGVTQTPRYLIKTRGQQVTLSCSPISGHRSVSWYQQTPGQGLQFLFEYFSETQRNKGNFPGRFSGRQFSNSRSEMNVSTLELGDSALYLCASSRDRGGADTQYFGPGTRLTVL.

This clone has a handful of counts. V gene TRBV11-2 combines with J gene TRBJ2-1, with TRBD1 matching over 9 bases. This CDR3 has 16 residues. Germline V CDR1 and CDR2: SGHAT, FQNNGV. Trimming at V came to 8 bases and at J to 3 bases, leaving 11 bases not matched to a gene. CDR3 amino acids: CASDRGSSGIYNEQFF. As DNA, the CDR3 is TGTGCCAGCGACAGGGGGAGTAGTGGGATCTACAATGAGCAGTTCTTC.

The chain links TRBV2 to TRBJ2-7, with 9 nucleotides matching TRBD2. From germline, CDR1 is SNHLY and CDR2 FYNNEI. The CDR3 totals 16 residues. Trimming removed 3 bases from V and 6 bases from J; junction bases left unmatched: 12. For the CDR3, the DNA is TGTGCCAGCAGTGATTGGGTAGCGGGAGCTTCGCGCGAGCAGTACTTC. Protein: CASSDWVAGASREQYF.

The chain uses TRBV18 and TRBJ2-3; 9 bases agree with TRBD1. The CDR3 sequence is 17 residues long. The germline V gene encodes CDR1 KGHSH and CDR2 LQKENI. The V segment lost 2 bases and the J segment 1 base; nucleotides outside the gene matches: 7. The CDR3 coding sequence is TGTGCCAGCTCACCAGACCCGGGACAGGGAGGCACAGATACGCAGTATTTT. Encoded protein: CASSPDPGQGGTDTQYF.

This chain joins TRBV5-6 and TRBJ2-2; D gene ambiguous. Trimming took 0 bases from V and 2 from J, leaving 5 bases between them. Germline CDR1 SGHDT, CDR2 YYEEEE. This CDR3 is 14 amino acids long. The chain's CDR3 is CASSLGANTGELFF. The CDR3 DNA follows: TGTGCCAGCAGCTTGGGGGCCAACACCGGGGAGCTGTTTTTT.

The rearrangement uses TRBV9 and TRBJ2-1; TRBD2 matches 7 bases. Germline lookup yields CDR1 SGDLS and CDR2 YYNGEE. CDR3 length: 15 amino acids. V trimming: 2 bases; J trimming: 7 bases; junction bases outside the gene matches: 9. CDR3 protein: CASSVGGHEGNEQFF. The CDR3 DNA is TGTGCCAGCAGCGTGGGAGGGCATGAGGGGAATGAGCAGTTCTTC.

This clone was observed once. The chain employs TRBV15 and TRBJ2-7, with D possibly TRBD2 on 6 matching bases. The V end lost 0 bases, the J end lost 4 bases, and 13 bases lay between the germline ends. Germline V CDR1 and CDR2: LNHNV, YYDKDF (reference sequence). There are 15 residues in the CDR3. CDR3 amino acids: CATSRDRGGGYEQYF. The CDR3 DNA follows: TGTGCCACCAGCAGAGATAGGGGTGGAGGGTACGAGCAGTACTTC.

V and J are TRBV7-2 and TRBJ2-2, with TRBD2 matching 12 bases. CDR1 and CDR2 (germline): SGHTA, FQGNSA. V was clipped by 2 bases and J by 6 bases; unmatched bases: 10. The CDR3 is made up of 18 amino acids. The CDR3 protein is CASSLRVLAGGPSGELFF. As DNA, the CDR3 is TGTGCCAGCAGCTTAAGGGTCCTAGCGGGAGGGCCCTCCGGGGAGCTGTTTTTT.

This clone is a singleton in its sample. The chain recombines TRBV6-5 with TRBJ1-6; perhaps TRBD1 as D (5 bases). The CDR3 is 15 residues long. The germline gives CDR1 MNHEY, CDR2 SVGAGI. Trimming removed 2 bases from V and 8 bases from J, with 13 bases in between. Here the CDR3 DNA reads TGTGCCAGCAGTTACGGGGGGTCTGACTATTCACCCCTCCACTTT. Its translation: CASSYGGSDYSPLHF.

The rearrangement joins TRBV20-1 to TRBJ1-2; no reliable D call. The CDR3 loop spans 9 amino acids. CDR1 is DFQATT and CDR2 is SNEGSKA in the germline V gene (reference sequence). The CDR3 region is CSVANGYTF. The CDR3, as DNA: TGCAGCGTAGCTAATGGCTACACCTTC.

DNA of the CDR3: TGTGCCATCACCCTGGGGGGAGAGAACACTGAAGCTTTCTTT. Its protein product is CAITLGGENTEAFF. The gene calls are TRBV10-3 and TRBJ1-1; weak D call: TRBD1 (5 bases). Germline V gene sequence: CDR1 ENHRY, CDR2 SYGVKD. This CDR3 is 14 amino acids long. The ends were cut back, 7 bases at V and 1 base at J, with 13 bases in the middle.

This chain joins TRBV5-4 and TRBJ2-3; TRBD2 matches 10 bases. The V and J ends lost 1 base and 2 bases, in that order; junction bases with no gene match: 1. There are 15 residues in the CDR3. Looked up from germline, CDR1 is SGHNT and CDR2 is YYREEE (reference sequence). The CDR3 coding sequence is TGTGCCAGCAGCTTGACTAGCGGGACCACAGATACGCAGTATTTT. This translates into CASSLTSGTTDTQYF.

The rearrangement joins TRBV18 to TRBJ2-2, with 7 bases identical to TRBD1. Germline V CDR1 and CDR2: KGHSH, LQKENI. The CDR3 runs to 14 residues. Trimming took 5 bases from V and 5 from J; bases not matched to a gene: 5. CDR3 in amino acids: CASSGRQGTGELFF. The CDR3 nucleotides are TGTGCCAGCTCAGGACGACAGGGAACCGGGGAGCTGTTTTTT.

The chain joins TRBV19 to TRBJ1-6; 8 bases fit TRBD1. This CDR3 has 16 residues. CDR1 and CDR2 from the germline V gene are LNHDA and SQIVND (reference sequence). With 5 bases clipped from V and 7 bases from J, the junction kept 10 bases outside the gene matches. The CDR3 reads CASSSARQGWNSPLHF. The DNA of the CDR3 is TGTGCCAGTAGTTCCGCCCGACAGGGGTGGAATTCACCCCTCCACTTT.

The chain uses TRBV3-1 (or the pseudogene TRBV3-2) and TRBJ1-1; tentatively, D is TRBD1 (6 bases). CDR1 LGHDT and CDR2 YNNKEL come from the germline V gene (reference sequence). V was pared by 4 bases and J by 5 bases, with 20 bases between. This CDR3 spans 16 amino acids. This CDR3 reads CASSLERGGLGTEAFF. The CDR3 nucleotides are TGTGCCAGCAGCCTCGAGAGAGGGGGTTTGGGAACTGAAGCTTTCTTT.

The J gene is TRBJ2-5, the V gene TRBV5-1; perhaps TRBD2 as D (6 bases). The CDR3 consists of 16 residues. V was cut by 1 base and J by 1 base, with 14 bases left in between. Germline V CDR1 and CDR2: SGHRS, YFSETQ. CDR3 DNA sequence: TGCGCCAGCAGCTTGACGGGGAGGCCCCGCCAAGAGACCCAGTACTTC. Amino acid sequence: CASSLTGRPRQETQYF.

The chain has TRBV19 and TRBJ1-1, with D possibly TRBD1 on 6 matching bases. The CDR3 is 14 residues long. Per germline, CDR1 LNHDA and CDR2 SQIVND (reference sequence). Trimming took off 5 bases at V and 4 bases at J, with 14 bases between the two ends. CDR3 residues: CASSPQGLGTEAFF. The CDR3 DNA is TGTGCCAGTAGTCCACAGGGTCTGGGCACTGAAGCTTTCTTT.

The chain uses TRBV9 and TRBJ2-7, with 7 bases aligning to TRBD1. CDR3 length equals 14 residues. CDR1 and CDR2 from the germline V gene are SGDLS and YYNGEE. V shed 3 bases, J shed 7 bases, and the junction held 10 bases outside the gene matches. CDR3 sequence: CASSETDRETEQYF. Written as DNA, the CDR3 is TGTGCCAGCAGCGAGACTGACAGGGAGACGGAGCAGTACTTC.